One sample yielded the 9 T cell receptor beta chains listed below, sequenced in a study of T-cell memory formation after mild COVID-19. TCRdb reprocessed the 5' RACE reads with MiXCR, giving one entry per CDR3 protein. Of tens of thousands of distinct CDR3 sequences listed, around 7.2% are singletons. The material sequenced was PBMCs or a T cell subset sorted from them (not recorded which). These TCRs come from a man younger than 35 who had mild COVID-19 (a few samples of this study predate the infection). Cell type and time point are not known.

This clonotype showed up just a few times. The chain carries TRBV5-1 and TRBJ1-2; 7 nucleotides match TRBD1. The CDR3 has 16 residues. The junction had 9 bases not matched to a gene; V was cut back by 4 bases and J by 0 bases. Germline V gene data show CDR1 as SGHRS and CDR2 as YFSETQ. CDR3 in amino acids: CASSPEGAIANYGYTF. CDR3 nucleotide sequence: TGCGCCAGCAGCCCCGAGGGGGCAATAGCTAACTATGGCTACACCTTC.

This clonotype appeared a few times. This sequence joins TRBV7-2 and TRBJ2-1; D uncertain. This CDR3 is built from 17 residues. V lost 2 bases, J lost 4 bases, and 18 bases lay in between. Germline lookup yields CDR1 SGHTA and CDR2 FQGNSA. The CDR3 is CASSLMVGVAGYNEQFF. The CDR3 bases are TGTGCCAGCAGCTTAATGGTTGGGGTGGCAGGTTACAATGAGCAGTTCTTC.

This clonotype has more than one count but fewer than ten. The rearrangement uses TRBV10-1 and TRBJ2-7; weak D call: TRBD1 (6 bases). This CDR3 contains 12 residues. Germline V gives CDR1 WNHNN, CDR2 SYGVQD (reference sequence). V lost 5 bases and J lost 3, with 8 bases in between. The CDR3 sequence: CASSQDSYEQYF. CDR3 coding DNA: TGCGCCAGCAGTCAGGACAGCTACGAGCAGTACTTC.

The CDR3 spells CASSPLVATETQYF. CDR3 sequence (DNA): TGCGCCAGCAGCCCCCTTGTAGCCACGGAGACCCAGTACTTC. The J gene is TRBJ2-5, the V gene TRBV5-1, with no clear D. Germline CDR1 and CDR2: SGHRS and YFSETQ. V was clipped by 4 bases and J by 5 bases, with 15 bases between them. This CDR3 has 14 amino acids.

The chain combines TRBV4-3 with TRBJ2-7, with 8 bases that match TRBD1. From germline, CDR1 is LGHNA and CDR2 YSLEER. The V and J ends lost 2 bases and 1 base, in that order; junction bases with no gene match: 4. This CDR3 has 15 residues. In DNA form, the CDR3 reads TGCGCCAGCAGCCAACGGACAGGGAATTCCTACGAGCAGTACTTC. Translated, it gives CASSQRTGNSYEQYF.

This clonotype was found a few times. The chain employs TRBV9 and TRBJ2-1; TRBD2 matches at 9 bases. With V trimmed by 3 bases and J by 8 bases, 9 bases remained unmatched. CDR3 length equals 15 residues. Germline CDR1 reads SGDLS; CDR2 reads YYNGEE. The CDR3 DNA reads TGTGCCAGCAGCGGAGGCGGCGGGGGGGCGTATGAGCAGTTCTTC. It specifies CASSGGGGGAYEQFF.

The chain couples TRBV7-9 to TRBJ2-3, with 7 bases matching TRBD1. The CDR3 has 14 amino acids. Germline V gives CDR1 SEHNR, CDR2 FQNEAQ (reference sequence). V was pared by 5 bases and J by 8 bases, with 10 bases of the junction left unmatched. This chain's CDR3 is CASSPGTDRSTQYF. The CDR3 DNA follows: TGTGCCAGCAGCCCCGGGACGGACAGGAGTACGCAGTATTTT.

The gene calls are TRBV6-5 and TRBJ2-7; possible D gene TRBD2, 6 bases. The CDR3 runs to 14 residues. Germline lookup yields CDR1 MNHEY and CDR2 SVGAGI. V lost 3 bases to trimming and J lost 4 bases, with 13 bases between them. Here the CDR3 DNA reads TGTGCCAGCAGTTATAGGGCTAGCGCATACGAGCAGTACTTC. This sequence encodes CASSYRASAYEQYF.

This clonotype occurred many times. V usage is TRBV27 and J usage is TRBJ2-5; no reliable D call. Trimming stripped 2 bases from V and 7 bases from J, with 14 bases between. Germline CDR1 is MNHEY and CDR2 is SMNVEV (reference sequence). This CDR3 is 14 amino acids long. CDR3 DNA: TGTGCCAGCAGTTTAGAATTCGGGTATGGGACCCAGTACTTC. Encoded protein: CASSLEFGYGTQYF.